The present T cell receptor beta chain was sequenced within a study of cytomegalovirus exposure and HLA in healthy donors. In regard to this clone: Its antigen is still unknown.

The study's findings and limits: Reports state that TCR beta sequences accurately predicted most subjects' HLA-A and HLA-B alleles.

Primers: 60 Vbeta forward and 13 Jbeta reverse. In the study's own analysis: Around 11 million shared chains were among around 78 million unique TCR beta chains counted in a later analysis. Assay used: immunoSEQ multiplex PCR; TCRdb lists only in-frame clones, some missing. That table is the source of V, J and clone size, and D and trimming were worked out from the DNA. The repertoire consists of roughly 120,000 clones, with approximately 73% occurring once and the leading ten covering around 5%. The clonotype comes from a man in his sixties in good health and CMV-seropositive. The sample taken for sequencing was PBMCs.

The CDR3 is CASSLRQTYEQYF. CDR3 coding DNA: TGTGCCAGCAGTTTGAGGCAGACCTACGAGCAGTACTTC. The chain employs TRBV6-5 and TRBJ2-7; D is ambiguous. Between the trimmed V and J ends, which lost 4 bases and 2 bases, there was a span of 9 bases. The CDR3 is made up of 13 amino acids. From germline, CDR1 is MNHEY and CDR2 SVGAGI.